The rows below give T cell receptor beta chains drawn from one sample of a study of T cell responses to AZD1222 COVID-19 vaccine. Libraries were prepared by immunoSEQ multiplex PCR; TCRdb keeps only in-frame clonotypes and omits some of them. This sample has under 150,000 clones, with 91% found just once. Sequencing used peripheral blood, obtained 28 days after the second AZD1222 dose. The receptors derive from an adult who received the AZD1222 COVID-19 vaccine. Both conserved end residues are part of each CDR3. The order of the fields is V gene, J gene, CDR3 protein.

V: TRBV7-2; J: TRBJ2-3; CDR3: CASSPTSGGGIDTQYF
V: TRBV29-1; J: TRBJ1-5; CDR3: CSVEMGDNQPQHF
V: TRBV18; J: TRBJ1-3; CDR3: CASSPGGDLGNTIYF
V: TRBV3-1/TRBV3-2; J: TRBJ1-2; CDR3: CASSQMSRAGDLLRYGYTF
V: TRBV6-2/TRBV6-3; J: TRBJ2-1; CDR3: CASSPGTSSYNEQFF
V: TRBV30; J: TRBJ2-7; CDR3: CAWSIAGFGYEQYF
V: TRBV30; J: TRBJ1-2; CDR3: CAWRASDLDYGYTF
V: TRBV4-3; J: TRBJ1-1; CDR3: CASSQGAGGQAFF
V: TRBV28; J: TRBJ2-5; CDR3: CASSRGGGSQETQYF
V: TRBV7-3; J: TRBJ1-6; CDR3: CASSLKGQGGSPLHF
V: TRBV12-5; J: TRBJ1-1; CDR3: CASGLETQVYGAFF
V: TRBV28; J: TRBJ1-2; CDR3: CASSKQQGTDYTF
V: TRBV19; J: TRBJ2-1; CDR3: CASKGLESSYNEQFF
V: TRBV14; J: TRBJ2-2; CDR3: CASSSRTGPPTGELFF
V: TRBV15; J: TRBJ1-1; CDR3: CATSRLTGRGLAEAFF
V: TRBV30; J: TRBJ2-3; CDR3: CARGGLADTDTQYF
V: TRBV27; J: TRBJ2-3; CDR3: CASSGTGGSDTQYF
V: TRBV19; J: TRBJ2-2; CDR3: CASRTGGSGELFF
V: TRBV10-3; J: TRBJ1-6; CDR3: CAISESQGRGSPLHF
V: TRBV5-1; J: TRBJ2-2; CDR3: CASSLSLAGFHTGELFF
V: TRBV30; J: TRBJ2-5; CDR3: CAWSVLSGRGTQYF
V: TRBV18; J: TRBJ1-2; CDR3: CASSTGQGGVSNSGYTF
V: TRBV21-1; J: TRBJ1-1; CDR3: CASSKGPIMNTEAFF
V: TRBV5-1; J: TRBJ1-4; CDR3: CASSLGGHSTNEKLFF
V: TRBV11-3; J: TRBJ1-2; CDR3: CASSLAVTDPRGYTF
V: TRBV6-5; J: TRBJ1-1; CDR3: CASSYGSDHFGAFF
V: TRBV4-1; J: TRBJ2-1; CDR3: CASSQPPGNEQFF
V: TRBV30; J: TRBJ1-2; CDR3: CGQGRGGANYGYTF
V: TRBV3-1/TRBV3-2; J: TRBJ2-1; CDR3: CASSQEKPSGTNEQFF
V: TRBV9; J: TRBJ1-2; CDR3: CASSLPQGASGYTF
V: TRBV11-3; J: TRBJ1-3; CDR3: CASTYQGAARDTIYF
V: TRBV6-5; J: TRBJ1-1; CDR3: CASSLSAGLNTEAFF
V: TRBV11-1; J: TRBJ1-1; CDR3: CASSSGTGMGRAEAFF
V: TRBV5-6; J: TRBJ1-2; CDR3: CASSPEPTDNYGYTF
V: TRBV5-6; J: TRBJ2-1; CDR3: CASSQDYYNEQFF
V: TRBV7-2; J: TRBJ1-1; CDR3: CASSSSAGREAFF
V: TRBV19; J: TRBJ2-1; CDR3: CASSKDRGSYNEQFF
V: TRBV19; J: TRBJ1-1; CDR3: CASRSTGMNTEAFF
V: TRBV14; J: TRBJ2-7; CDR3: CASSPRTGTSSQYF
V: TRBV19; J: TRBJ2-2; CDR3: CASSTTGGTNTGELFF
V: TRBV6-5; J: TRBJ2-1; CDR3: CASSYSISQGEQFF
V: TRBV5-8; J: TRBJ1-5; CDR3: CASSLGQGFNQPQHF
V: TRBV5-6; J: TRBJ2-7; CDR3: CASSWRTPYEQYF
V: TRBV3-1/TRBV3-2; J: TRBJ1-2; CDR3: CASSQATGSNYGYTF
V: TRBV5-4; J: TRBJ1-2; CDR3: CASSPGGEFANYGYTF
V: TRBV6-2/TRBV6-3; J: TRBJ1-1; CDR3: CASSYSRGRGTFF
V: TRBV5-1; J: TRBJ1-3; CDR3: CASSLVGSSGNTIYF
V: TRBV5-1; J: TRBJ2-1; CDR3: CASSSPGGDEQFF
V: TRBV7-9; J: TRBJ1-2; CDR3: CASSLKGQGAQNYGYTF
V: TRBV18; J: TRBJ1-2; CDR3: CASSRGEPSGNGYTF
V: TRBV9; J: TRBJ1-1; CDR3: CASSLQVNTEAFF
V: TRBV5-4; J: TRBJ1-2; CDR3: CASNNFQGIPRYTF